This TCR beta chain was recorded in a study of CD8+ T cells in alopecia areata. CDR1 and CDR2 from the germline V gene are GTSNPN and SVGIG (reference sequence). V lost 2 bases and J lost 4, with 13 bases in between. This CDR3 region has 14 residues. About this clone itself: What it binds is unknown.

Treatment meaning: oral pan-JAK inhibitor, 5-10 mg twice daily. It was cDNA, reverse transcribed from extracted RNA, that served as the sequencing template. Clones were sequenced by immunoSEQ multiplex PCR, and TCRdb holds only the in-frame ones, with some missing. The data show 150,000 to 250,000 clones, about three fifths seen once. The study's findings and limits: Sharing of TCR sequences between patients (possibly for HLA-related reasons) was less clear than in mice.

This rearrangement joins TRBV30 to TRBJ2-3, with a weak D call TRBD1 (6 bases). This receptor was obtained from a human donor with alopecia areata. This specimen was CD4+ T cells sorted from blood, taken at week 4, from a patient treated with tofacitinib. The CDR3, as DNA: TGTGCCTGGAGTCGAGCAGGGGACCCAGATACGCAGTATTTT. Its protein product is CAWSRAGDPDTQYF.